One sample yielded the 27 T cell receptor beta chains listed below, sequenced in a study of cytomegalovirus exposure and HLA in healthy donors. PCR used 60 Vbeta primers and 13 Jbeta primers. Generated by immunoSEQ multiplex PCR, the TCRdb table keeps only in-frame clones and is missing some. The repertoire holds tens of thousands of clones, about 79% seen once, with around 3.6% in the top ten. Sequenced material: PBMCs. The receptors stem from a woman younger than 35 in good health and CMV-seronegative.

The chain's CDR3 is CASKPGTGGSLLSYGYTF. In DNA form, the CDR3 reads TGTGCCAGCAAACCCGGGACAGGGGGATCCCTACTAAGCTATGGCTACACCTTC. The gene calls are TRBV2 and TRBJ1-2, with 11 bases matching TRBD1. The V gene's germline CDR1 is SNHLY and CDR2 FYNNEI. The CDR3 length is 18 residues. Trimming cost V 7 bases and J 4 bases; bases outside gene matches: 17.

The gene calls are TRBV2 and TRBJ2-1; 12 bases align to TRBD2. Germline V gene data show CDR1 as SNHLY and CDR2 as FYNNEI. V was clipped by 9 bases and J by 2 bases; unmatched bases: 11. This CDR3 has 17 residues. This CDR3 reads CASGTLLAGGAYNEQFF. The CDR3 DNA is TGTGCCAGTGGGACCTTACTAGCGGGAGGTGCCTACAATGAGCAGTTCTTC.

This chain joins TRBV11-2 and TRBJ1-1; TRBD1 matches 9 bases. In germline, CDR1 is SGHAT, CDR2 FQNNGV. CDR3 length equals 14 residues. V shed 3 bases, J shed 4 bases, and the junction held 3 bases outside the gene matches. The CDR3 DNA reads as TGTGCCAGCAGCTTTACAGGGGGCGTCACTGAAGCTTTCTTT. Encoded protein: CASSFTGGVTEAFF.

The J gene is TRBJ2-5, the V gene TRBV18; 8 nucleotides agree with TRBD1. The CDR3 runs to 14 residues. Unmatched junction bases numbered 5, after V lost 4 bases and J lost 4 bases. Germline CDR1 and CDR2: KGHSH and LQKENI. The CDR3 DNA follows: TGTGCCAGCTCACGGGGACAGGCGCCAGAGACCCAGTACTTC. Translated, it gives CASSRGQAPETQYF.

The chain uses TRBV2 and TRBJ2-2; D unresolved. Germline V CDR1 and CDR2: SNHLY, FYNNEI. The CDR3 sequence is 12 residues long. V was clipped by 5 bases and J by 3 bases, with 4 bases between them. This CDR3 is CASSTDTGELFF. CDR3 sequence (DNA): TGTGCCAGCAGTACTGACACCGGGGAGCTGTTTTTT.

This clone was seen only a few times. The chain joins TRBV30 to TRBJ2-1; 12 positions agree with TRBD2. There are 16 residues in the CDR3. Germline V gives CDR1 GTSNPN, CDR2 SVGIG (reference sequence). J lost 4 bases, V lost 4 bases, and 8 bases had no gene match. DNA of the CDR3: TGTGCCTGGACCCTCCGGACTAGCGGGGATTACAATGAGCAGTTCTTC. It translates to CAWTLRTSGDYNEQFF.

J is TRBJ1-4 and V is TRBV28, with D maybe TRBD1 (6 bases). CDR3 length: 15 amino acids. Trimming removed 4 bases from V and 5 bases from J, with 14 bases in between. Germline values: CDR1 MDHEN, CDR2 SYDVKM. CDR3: CASSSGGAKNEKLFF. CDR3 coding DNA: TGTGCCAGCAGTTCCGGGGGGGCGAAAAATGAAAAACTGTTTTTT. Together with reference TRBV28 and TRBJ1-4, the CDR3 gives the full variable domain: DVKVTQSSRYLVKRTGEKVFLECVQDMDHENMFWYRQDPGLGLRLIYFSYDVKMKEKGDIPEGYSVSREKKERFSLILESASTNQTSMYLCASSSGGAKNEKLFFGSGTQLSVL.

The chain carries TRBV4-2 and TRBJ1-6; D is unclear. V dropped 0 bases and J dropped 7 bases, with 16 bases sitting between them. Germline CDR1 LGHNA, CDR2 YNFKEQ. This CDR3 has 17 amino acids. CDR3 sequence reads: CASSQEVRAPMNSPLHF. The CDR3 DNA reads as TGTGCCAGCAGCCAAGAAGTGAGGGCCCCTATGAATTCACCCCTCCACTTT.

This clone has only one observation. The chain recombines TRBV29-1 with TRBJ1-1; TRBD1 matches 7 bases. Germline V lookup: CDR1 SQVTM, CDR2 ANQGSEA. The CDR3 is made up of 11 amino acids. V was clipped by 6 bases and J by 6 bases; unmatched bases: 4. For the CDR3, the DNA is TGCAGCGTCCACAGGGGCTCTGAAGCTTTCTTT. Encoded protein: CSVHRGSEAFF.

The CDR3 protein is CASSAYETQYF. In DNA form, the CDR3 reads TGTGCCAGCAGTGCGTATGAGACCCAGTACTTC. V usage is TRBV25-1 and J usage is TRBJ2-5; D gene ambiguous. This CDR3 region has 11 residues. The V end lost 4 bases, the J end lost 5 bases, and 5 bases lay between the germline ends. Germline CDR1 and CDR2: MGHDK and SYGVNS.

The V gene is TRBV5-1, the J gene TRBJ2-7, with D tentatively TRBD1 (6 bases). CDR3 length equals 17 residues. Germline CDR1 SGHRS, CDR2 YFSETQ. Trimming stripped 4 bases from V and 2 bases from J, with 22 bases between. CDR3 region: CASSPTARDTAPYEQYF. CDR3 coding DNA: TGCGCCAGCAGCCCGACCGCTCGGGACACTGCCCCCTACGAGCAGTACTTC.

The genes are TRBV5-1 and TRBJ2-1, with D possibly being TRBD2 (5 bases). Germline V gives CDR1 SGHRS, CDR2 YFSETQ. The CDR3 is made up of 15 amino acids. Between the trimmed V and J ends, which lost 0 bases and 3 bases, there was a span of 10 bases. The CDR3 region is CASSLVGADYNEQFF. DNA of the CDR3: TGCGCCAGCAGCTTGGTGGGAGCGGACTACAATGAGCAGTTCTTC.

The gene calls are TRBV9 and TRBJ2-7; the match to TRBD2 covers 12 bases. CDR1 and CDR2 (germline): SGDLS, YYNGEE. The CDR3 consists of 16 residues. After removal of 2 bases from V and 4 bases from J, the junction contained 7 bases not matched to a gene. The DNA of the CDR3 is TGTGCCAGCAGCGTTGGCACCGGGACTAGCGGGTACGAGCAGTACTTC. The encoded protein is CASSVGTGTSGYEQYF.

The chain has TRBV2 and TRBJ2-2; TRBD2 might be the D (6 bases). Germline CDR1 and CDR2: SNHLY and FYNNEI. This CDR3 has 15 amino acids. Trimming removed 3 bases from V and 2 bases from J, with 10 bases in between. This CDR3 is CASSEASDNTGELFF. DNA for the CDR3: TGTGCCAGCAGTGAGGCTAGCGATAACACCGGGGAGCTGTTTTTT.

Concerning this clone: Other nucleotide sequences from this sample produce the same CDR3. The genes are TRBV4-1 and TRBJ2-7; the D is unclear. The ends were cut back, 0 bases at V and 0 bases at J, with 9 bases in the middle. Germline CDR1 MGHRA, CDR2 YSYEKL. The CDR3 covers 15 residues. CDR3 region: CASSQDGLSSYEQYF. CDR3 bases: TGCGCCAGCAGCCAAGATGGGCTGTCCTCCTACGAGCAGTACTTC.

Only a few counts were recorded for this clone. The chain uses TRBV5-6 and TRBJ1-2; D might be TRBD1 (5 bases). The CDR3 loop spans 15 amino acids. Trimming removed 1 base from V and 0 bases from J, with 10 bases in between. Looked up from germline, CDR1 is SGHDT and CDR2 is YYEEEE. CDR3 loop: CASSLQGGANYGYTF. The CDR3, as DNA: TGTGCCAGCAGCTTGCAGGGTGGGGCTAACTATGGCTACACCTTC.

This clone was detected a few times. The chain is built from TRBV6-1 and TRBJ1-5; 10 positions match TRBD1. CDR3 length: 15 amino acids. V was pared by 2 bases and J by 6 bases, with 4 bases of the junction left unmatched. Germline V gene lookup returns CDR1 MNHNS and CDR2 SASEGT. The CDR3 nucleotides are TGTGCCAGCAGTGAACGGGACAGGGGAGGTCAGCCCCAGCATTTT. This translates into CASSERDRGGQPQHF.

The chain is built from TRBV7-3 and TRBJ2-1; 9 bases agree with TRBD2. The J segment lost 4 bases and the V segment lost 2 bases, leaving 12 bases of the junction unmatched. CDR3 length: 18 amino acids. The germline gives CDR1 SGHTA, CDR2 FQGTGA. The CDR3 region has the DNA TGTGCCAGCAGCTTAGGGCAGCCTAGCGGGGATAGGTACAATGAGCAGTTCTTC. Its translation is CASSLGQPSGDRYNEQFF.

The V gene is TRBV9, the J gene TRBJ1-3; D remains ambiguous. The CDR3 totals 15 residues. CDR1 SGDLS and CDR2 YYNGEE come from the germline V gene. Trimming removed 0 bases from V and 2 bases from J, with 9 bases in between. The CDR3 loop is CASSVVAGAGNTIYF. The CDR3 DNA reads TGTGCCAGCAGCGTAGTGGCCGGGGCTGGAAACACCATATATTTT.

DNA for the CDR3: TGTGCCAGCAGTTACTCGTCAGGGGGCCAGGATGGCTACACCTTC. Protein sequence: CASSYSSGGQDGYTF. The rearrangement joins TRBV6-5 to TRBJ1-2; TRBD1 matches at 8 bases. Trimming cost V 0 bases and J 6 bases; bases outside gene matches: 6. Germline V gene data show CDR1 as MNHEY and CDR2 as SVGAGI. The CDR3 runs to 15 residues.

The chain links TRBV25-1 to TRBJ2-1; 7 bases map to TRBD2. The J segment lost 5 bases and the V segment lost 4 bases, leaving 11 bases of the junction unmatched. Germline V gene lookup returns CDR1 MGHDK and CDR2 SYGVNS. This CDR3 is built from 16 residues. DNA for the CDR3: TGTGCCAGCAGTGCTCCCTCGAGCGGGGAAAACAATGAGCAGTTCTTC. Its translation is CASSAPSSGENNEQFF. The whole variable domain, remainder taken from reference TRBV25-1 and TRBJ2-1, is EADIYQTPRYLVIGTGKKITLECSQTMGHDKMYWYQQDPGMELHLIHYSYGVNSTEKGDLSSESTVSRIRTEHFPLTLESARPSHTSQYLCASSAPSSGENNEQFFGPGTRLTVL.

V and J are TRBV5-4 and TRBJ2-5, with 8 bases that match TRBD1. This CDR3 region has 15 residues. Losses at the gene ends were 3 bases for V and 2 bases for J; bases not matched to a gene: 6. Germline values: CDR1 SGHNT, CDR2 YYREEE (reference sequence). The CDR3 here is CASSSPGGSQETQYF. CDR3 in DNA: TGTGCCAGCAGCTCCCCAGGGGGCTCTCAAGAGACCCAGTACTTC.

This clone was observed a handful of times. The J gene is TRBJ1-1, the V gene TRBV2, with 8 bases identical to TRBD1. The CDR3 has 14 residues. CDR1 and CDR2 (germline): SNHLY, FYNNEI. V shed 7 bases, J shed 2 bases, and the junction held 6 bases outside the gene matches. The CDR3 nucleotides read TGTGCCAGCAAGCTTACAGGGGGAAACACTGAAGCTTTCTTT. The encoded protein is CASKLTGGNTEAFF.

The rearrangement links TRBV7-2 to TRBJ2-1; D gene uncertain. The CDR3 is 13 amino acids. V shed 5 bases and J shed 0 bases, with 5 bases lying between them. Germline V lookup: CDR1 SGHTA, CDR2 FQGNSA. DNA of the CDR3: TGTGCCAGCAGCAGGAGCTCCTACAATGAGCAGTTCTTC. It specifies CASSRSSYNEQFF.

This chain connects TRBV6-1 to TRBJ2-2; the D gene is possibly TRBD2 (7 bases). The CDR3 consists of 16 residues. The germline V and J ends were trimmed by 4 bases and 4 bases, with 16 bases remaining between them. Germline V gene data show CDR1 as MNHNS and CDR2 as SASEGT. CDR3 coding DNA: TGTGCCAGCAGTGCATTCCGGGGGGCCGCCACCGGGGAGCTGTTTTTT. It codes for CASSAFRGAATGELFF.

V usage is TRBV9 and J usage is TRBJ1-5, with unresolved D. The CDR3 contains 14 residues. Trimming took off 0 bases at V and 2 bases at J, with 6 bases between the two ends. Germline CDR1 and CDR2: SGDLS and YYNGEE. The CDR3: CASSVGAGNQPQHF. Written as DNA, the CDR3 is TGTGCCAGCAGCGTAGGGGCAGGCAATCAGCCCCAGCATTTT.

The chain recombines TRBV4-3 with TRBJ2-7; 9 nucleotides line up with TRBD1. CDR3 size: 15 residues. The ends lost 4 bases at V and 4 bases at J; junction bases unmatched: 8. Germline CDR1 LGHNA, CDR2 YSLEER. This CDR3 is CASSPAPGQGYEQYF. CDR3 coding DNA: TGCGCCAGCAGCCCGGCACCGGGACAGGGTTACGAGCAGTACTTC.